This T cell receptor (beta chain) was identified during a study of shared clonotypes between healthy human individuals. V gave up 7 bases and J gave up 3 bases, with 13 bases separating them. This CDR3 spans 12 amino acids. CDR1 GTSNPN and CDR2 SVGIG come from the germline V gene (reference sequence). Terminally differentiated effector memory CD45RA+ cells were excluded from the naive CD8 cells, which were CD45RO-negative and positively selected for CCR7. Only in-frame clones appear in the TCRdb table, and some are missing; sequencing was by immunoSEQ multiplex PCR. The repertoire holds approximately 1.9 million clones, with around 93% as singletons.

The source of this sequence is a man aged 18 to 29 in good health. Some clones in this sample may be carry-over from other donors' samples. Sequenced sample: naive CD8+ T cells from PBMCs. The chain uses TRBV30 and TRBJ2-7; D call uncertain. In nucleotides, the CDR3 is TGTGCCTTAGACAAATCGAGCTACGAGCAGTACTTC. Protein: CALDKSSYEQYF.